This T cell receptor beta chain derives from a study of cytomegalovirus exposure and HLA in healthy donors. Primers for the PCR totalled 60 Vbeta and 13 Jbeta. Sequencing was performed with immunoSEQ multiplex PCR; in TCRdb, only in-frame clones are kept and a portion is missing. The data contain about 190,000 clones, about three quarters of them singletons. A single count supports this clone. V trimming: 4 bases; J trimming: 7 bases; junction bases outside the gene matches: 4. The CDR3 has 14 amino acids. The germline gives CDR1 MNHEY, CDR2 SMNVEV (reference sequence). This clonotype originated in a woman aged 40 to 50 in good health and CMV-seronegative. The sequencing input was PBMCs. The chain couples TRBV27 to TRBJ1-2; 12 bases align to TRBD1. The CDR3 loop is CASSSGQGARGYTF. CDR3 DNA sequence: TGTGCCAGCAGTTCGGGACAGGGGGCGCGTGGCTACACCTTC.